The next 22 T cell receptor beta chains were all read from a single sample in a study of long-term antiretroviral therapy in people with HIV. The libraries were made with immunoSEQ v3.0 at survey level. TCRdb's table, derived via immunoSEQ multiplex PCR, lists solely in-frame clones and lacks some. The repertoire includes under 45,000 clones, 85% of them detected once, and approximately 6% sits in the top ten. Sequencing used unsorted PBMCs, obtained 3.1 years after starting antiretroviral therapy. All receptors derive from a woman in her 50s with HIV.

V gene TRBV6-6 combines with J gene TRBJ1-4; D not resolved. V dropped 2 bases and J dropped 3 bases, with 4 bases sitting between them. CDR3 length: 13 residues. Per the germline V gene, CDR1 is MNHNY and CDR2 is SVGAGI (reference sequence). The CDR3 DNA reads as TGTGCCAGCAGTTACGCCCCTAATGAAAAACTGTTTTTT. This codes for CASSYAPNEKLFF.

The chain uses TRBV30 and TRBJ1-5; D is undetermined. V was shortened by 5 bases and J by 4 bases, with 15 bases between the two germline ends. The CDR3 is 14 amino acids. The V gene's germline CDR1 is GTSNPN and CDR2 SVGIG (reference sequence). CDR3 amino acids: CAWSSASKNQPQHF. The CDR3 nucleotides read TGTGCCTGGTCCTCAGCCTCAAAAAATCAGCCCCAGCATTTT.

Here the CDR3 reads CASSLMNGDGYTF. The CDR3 DNA is TGTGCCAGCAGCTTAATGAACGGCGATGGCTACACCTTC. This rearrangement joins TRBV7-9 to TRBJ1-2; D remains unclear. The CDR3 runs to 13 residues. Per the germline V gene, CDR1 is SEHNR and CDR2 is FQNEAQ (reference sequence). The V gene lost 2 bases and the J gene lost 6 bases, with 10 bases spanning the gap. The variable domain in full, completed from reference TRBV7-9 and TRBJ1-2, reads DTGVSQNPRHKITKRGQNVTFRCDPISEHNRLYWYRQTLGQGPEFLTYFQNEAQLEKSRLLSDRFSAERPKGSFSTLEIQRTEQGDSAMYLCASSLMNGDGYTFGSGTRLTVV.

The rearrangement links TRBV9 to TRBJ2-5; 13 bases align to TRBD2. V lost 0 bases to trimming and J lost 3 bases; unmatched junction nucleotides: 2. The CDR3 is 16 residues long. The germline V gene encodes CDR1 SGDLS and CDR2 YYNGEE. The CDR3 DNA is TGTGCCAGCAGCGTAGGAACTAGCGGGGGGGAAGAGACCCAGTACTTC. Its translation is CASSVGTSGGEETQYF.

CDR3 residues: CASSLSQQETQYF. The CDR3, as DNA: TGTGCCAGCAGCTTAAGTCAGCAAGAGACCCAGTACTTC. The chain carries TRBV11-2 and TRBJ2-5; D gene ambiguous. CDR1 is SGHAT, CDR2 FQNNGV, per germline. CDR3 length: 13 amino acids. Deletions cut 2 bases from V and 2 bases from J, with 6 bases between.

CDR3 residues: CASSDGGRFNQPQHF. CDR3 in DNA: TGTGCCAGCAGTGATGGAGGACGGTTCAATCAGCCCCAGCATTTT. This rearrangement joins TRBV2 to TRBJ1-5; no definite D call. CDR1 is SNHLY and CDR2 is FYNNEI in the germline V gene. The CDR3 covers 15 residues. The V gene lost 3 bases and the J gene lost 3 bases, with 12 bases spanning the gap.

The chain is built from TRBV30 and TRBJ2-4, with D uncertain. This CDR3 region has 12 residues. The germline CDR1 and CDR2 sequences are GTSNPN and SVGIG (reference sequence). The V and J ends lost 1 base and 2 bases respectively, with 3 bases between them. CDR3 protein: CAWSDSKNIQYF. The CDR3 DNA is TGTGCCTGGAGTGATTCCAAAAACATTCAGTACTTC.

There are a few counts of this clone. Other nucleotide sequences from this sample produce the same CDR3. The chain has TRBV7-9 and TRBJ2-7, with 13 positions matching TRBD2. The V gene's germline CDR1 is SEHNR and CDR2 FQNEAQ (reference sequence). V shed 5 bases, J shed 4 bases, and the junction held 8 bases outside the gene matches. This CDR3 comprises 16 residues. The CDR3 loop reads CASSPGLAGAPYEQYF. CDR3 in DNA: TGTGCCAGCAGCCCCGGACTAGCGGGGGCCCCATACGAGCAGTACTTC.

CDR3 sequence: CASSALPASGNTIYF. CDR3 coding DNA: TGTGCCAGCAGTGCCCTCCCAGCCTCTGGAAACACCATATATTTT. The chain is built from TRBV6-5 and TRBJ1-3; D unresolved. CDR3 length equals 15 residues. V gave up 5 bases and J gave up 0 bases, with 11 bases separating them. Germline CDR1 and CDR2: MNHEY and SVGAGI.

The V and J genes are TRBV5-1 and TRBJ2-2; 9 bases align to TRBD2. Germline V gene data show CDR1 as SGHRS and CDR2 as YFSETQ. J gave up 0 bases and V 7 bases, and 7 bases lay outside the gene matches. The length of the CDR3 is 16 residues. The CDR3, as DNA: TGCGCCAGCTCAGGCGGCGGGGGGGCGAACACCGGGGAGCTGTTTTTT. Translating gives CASSGGGGANTGELFF.

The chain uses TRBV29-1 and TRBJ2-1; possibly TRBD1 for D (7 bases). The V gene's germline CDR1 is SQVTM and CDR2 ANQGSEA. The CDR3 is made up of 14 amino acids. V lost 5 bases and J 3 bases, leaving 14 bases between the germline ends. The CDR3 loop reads CSVCRGTVYNEQFF. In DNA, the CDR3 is TGCAGCGTTTGTCGCGGGACAGTCTACAATGAGCAGTTCTTC.

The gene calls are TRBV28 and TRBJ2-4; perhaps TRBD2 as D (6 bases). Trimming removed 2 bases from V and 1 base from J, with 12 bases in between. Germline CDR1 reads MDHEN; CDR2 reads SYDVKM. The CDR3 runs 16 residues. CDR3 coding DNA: TGTGCCAGCAGTTTACCCGGACGGGAGGCCAAAAACATTCAGTACTTC. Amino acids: CASSLPGREAKNIQYF. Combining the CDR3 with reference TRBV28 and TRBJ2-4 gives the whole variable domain DVKVTQSSRYLVKRTGEKVFLECVQDMDHENMFWYRQDPGLGLRLIYFSYDVKMKEKGDIPEGYSVSREKKERFSLILESASTNQTSMYLCASSLPGREAKNIQYFGAGTRLSVL.

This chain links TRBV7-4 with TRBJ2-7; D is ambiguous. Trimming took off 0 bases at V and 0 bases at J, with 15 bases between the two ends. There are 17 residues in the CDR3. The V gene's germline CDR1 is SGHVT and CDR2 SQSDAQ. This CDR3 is CASSLALHSRYSYEQYF. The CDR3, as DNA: TGTGCCAGCAGCTTAGCGCTACACAGTCGCTACTCCTACGAGCAGTACTTC.

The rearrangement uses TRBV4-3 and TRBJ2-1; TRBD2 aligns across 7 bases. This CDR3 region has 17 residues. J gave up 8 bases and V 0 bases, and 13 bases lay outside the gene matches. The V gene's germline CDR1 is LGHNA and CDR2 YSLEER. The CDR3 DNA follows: TGCGCCAGCAGCCAAGATCCTCCGAGCGGGGCCTTCGATGAGCAGTTCTTC. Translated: CASSQDPPSGAFDEQFF.

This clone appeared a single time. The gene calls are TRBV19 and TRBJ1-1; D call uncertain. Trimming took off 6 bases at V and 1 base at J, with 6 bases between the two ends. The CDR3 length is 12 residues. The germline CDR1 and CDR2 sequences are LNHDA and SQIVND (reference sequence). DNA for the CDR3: TGTGCCAGTAGCCACTCGAACACTGAAGCTTTCTTT. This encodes CASSHSNTEAFF.

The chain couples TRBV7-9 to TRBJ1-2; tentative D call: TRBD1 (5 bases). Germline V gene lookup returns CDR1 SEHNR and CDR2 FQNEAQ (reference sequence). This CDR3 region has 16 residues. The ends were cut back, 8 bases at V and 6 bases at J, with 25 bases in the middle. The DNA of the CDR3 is TGTGCCAGCCATCGGATAGCCGGGGGGGGTACAGATGGCTACACCTTC. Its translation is CASHRIAGGGTDGYTF.

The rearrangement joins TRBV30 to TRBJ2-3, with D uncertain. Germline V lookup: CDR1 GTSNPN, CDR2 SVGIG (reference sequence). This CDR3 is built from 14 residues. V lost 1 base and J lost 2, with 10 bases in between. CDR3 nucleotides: TGTGCCTGGAGTGAACTGGGGATCACAGATACGCAGTATTTT. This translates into CAWSELGITDTQYF. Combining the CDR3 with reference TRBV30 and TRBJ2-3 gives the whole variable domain SQTIHQWPATLVQPVGSPLSLECTVEGTSNPNLYWYRQAAGRGLQLLFYSVGIGQISSEVPQNLSASRPQDRQFILSSKKLLLSDSGFYLCAWSELGITDTQYFGPGTRLTVL.

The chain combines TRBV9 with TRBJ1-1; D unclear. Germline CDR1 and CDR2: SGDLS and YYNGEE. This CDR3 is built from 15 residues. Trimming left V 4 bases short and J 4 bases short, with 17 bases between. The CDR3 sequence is CASSPYPQVSTEAFF. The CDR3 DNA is TGTGCCAGCAGCCCCTATCCTCAAGTGAGCACTGAAGCTTTCTTT.

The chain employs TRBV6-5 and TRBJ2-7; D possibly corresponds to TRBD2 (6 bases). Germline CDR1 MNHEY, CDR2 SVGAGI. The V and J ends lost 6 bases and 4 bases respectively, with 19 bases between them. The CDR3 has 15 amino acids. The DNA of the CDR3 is TGTGCCAGCAGCCCCGAAGTTGGGGGGACGTACGAGCAGTACTTC. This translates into CASSPEVGGTYEQYF.

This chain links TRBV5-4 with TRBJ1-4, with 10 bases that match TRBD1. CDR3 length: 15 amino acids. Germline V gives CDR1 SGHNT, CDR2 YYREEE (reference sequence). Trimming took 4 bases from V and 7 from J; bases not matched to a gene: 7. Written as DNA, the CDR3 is TGTGCCAGCAGCCCGACAGGGGGCGCGGGTGAAAAACTGTTTTTT. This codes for CASSPTGGAGEKLFF.

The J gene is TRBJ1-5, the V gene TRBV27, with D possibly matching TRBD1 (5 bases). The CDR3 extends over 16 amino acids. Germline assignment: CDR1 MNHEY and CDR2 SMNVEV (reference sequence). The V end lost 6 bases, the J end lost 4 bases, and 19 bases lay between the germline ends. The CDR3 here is CASRPYRDLTNQPQHF. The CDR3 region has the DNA TGTGCCAGCAGGCCTTACCGGGACCTTACAAATCAGCCCCAGCATTTT.

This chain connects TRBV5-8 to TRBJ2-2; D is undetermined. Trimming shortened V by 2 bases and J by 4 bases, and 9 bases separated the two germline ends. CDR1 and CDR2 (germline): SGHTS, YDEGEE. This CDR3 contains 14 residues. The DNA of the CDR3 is TGTGCCAGCAGCTTTTATGACGGCACCGGGGAGCTGTTTTTT. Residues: CASSFYDGTGELFF.